This TCR beta chain came from a study of blood T cell repertoires in COVID-19. Turning to the study itself: Sites in the United States, Italy and Spain provided acute and convalescent COVID-19 samples. PBMCs, B-cell-depleted T cells, or T cells provided the cDNA or gDNA that made up the material.

Generated by immunoSEQ multiplex PCR, the TCRdb table keeps only in-frame clones and is missing some. The sample lists approximately 170,000 clones, about 86% occurring once. CDR1 and CDR2 from the germline V gene are PRHDT and FYEKMQ (reference sequence). The CDR3 is made up of 17 amino acids. V shed 5 bases and J 5 bases; nucleotides not matched to a gene: 14. The sequenced sample consisted of peripheral blood. V gene TRBV13 combines with J gene TRBJ2-7, with TRBD2 identical over 11 bases. This sequence was found in a human donor with acute or convalescent COVID-19. The donor label of this sample is uncertain. The CDR3 DNA sequence: TGTGCCAGCAGCGTTTCTAGCGGGGGGCCTGCGAGGGACGAGCAGTACTTC. Protein product: CASSVSSGGPARDEQYF.